These 21 T cell receptor beta chains were sequenced from one sample in a study of T cells in Graves' hyperthyroidism and ophthalmopathy. Amplification of TCR beta CDR3 regions was performed using RNA transcripts as template. Researchers ran a first-round RT-PCR on the TCR CDR3 using the HTBI primer set. TCRdb re-derived calls from the multiplex PCR reads in MiXCR, one entry per CDR3 protein. The table has about 510,000 distinct CDR3 sequences, over 45% seen once. The specimen sequenced was peripheral blood or thyroid tissue (not recorded which). The receptors come from an adult woman with Graves' disease, either hyperthyroidism or ophthalmopathy (not recorded which).

This clonotype came up many times. V is TRBV20-1 and J is TRBJ2-7, with D perhaps given as TRBD1 or TRBD2 (5 bases each). Germline-derived CDR1 and CDR2 are DFQATT and SNEGSKA (reference sequence). Trimming left V 7 bases short and J 0 bases short, with 13 bases between. CDR3 length: 13 amino acids. The CDR3 bases are TGCAGTGGGACCAGGGACGCCTCCTACGAGCAGTACTTC. It codes for CSGTRDASYEQYF.

Ten or more counts support this clonotype. The chain links TRBV24-1 to TRBJ1-5; 8 nucleotides line up with TRBD1. The CDR3 is made up of 16 amino acids. Per germline, CDR1 KGHDR and CDR2 SFDVKD. With 4 bases clipped from V and 0 bases from J, the junction kept 4 bases outside the gene matches. CDR3 nucleotides: TGTGCCACCAGTGAGGACAGGGCTGATAGCAATCAGCCCCAGCATTTT. This encodes CATSEDRADSNQPQHF.

This chain joins TRBV6-5 and TRBJ1-3; no reliable D call. The V end lost 0 bases, the J end lost 0 bases, and 9 bases lay between the germline ends. The CDR3 length is 16 residues. From germline, CDR1 is MNHEY and CDR2 SVGAGI. The CDR3 DNA is TGTGCCAGCAGTTACTCGATAGGGCGCTCTGGAAACACCATATATTTT. This sequence encodes CASSYSIGRSGNTIYF.

This clonotype was seen only a few times. The gene calls are TRBV6-2 or TRBV6-3 and TRBJ2-7; D is uncertain. V lost 0 bases, J lost 7 bases, and 7 bases lay in between. There are 12 residues in the CDR3. Germline values: CDR1 MNHEY, CDR2 SVGEGT. The CDR3 sequence: CASSYSGREQYF. CDR3 coding DNA: TGTGCCAGCAGTTACTCGGGAAGGGAGCAGTACTTC.

At least ten counts were recorded for this clonotype. The chain links TRBV6-2 or TRBV6-3 to TRBJ2-5, with 9 bases fitting TRBD1. The CDR3 spans 13 residues. Germline V lookup: CDR1 MNHEY, CDR2 SVGEGT. The V and J ends lost 6 bases and 4 bases, in that order; junction bases with no gene match: 3. CDR3 residues: CASRTGGRETQYF. The CDR3, as DNA: TGTGCCAGCAGGACAGGGGGTCGAGAGACCCAGTACTTC.

Details on this clonotype: The junction differs from germline at one of its ends, possibly a read error. The chain carries TRBV15 and TRBJ2-7, with unresolved D. The germline V gene has CDR1 LNHNV and CDR2 YYDKDF (reference sequence). This CDR3 spans 13 amino acids. The CDR3: CATSREVVYEQCF. DNA for the CDR3: TGTGCCACCAGCAGAGAAGTCGTCTACGAGCAGTGCTTC. Supplemented by reference TRBV15 and TRBJ2-7, the full variable domain reads DAMVIQNPRYQVTQFGKPVTLSCSQTLNHNVMYWYQQKSSQAPKLLFHYYDKDFNNEADTPDNFQSRRPNTSFCFLDIRSPGLGDTAMYLCATSREVVYEQCFGPGTRLTVT.

This clonotype was counted a few times. This sequence joins TRBV28 and TRBJ1-4; D call uncertain. Germline V gene data show CDR1 as MDHEN and CDR2 as SYDVKM. Between the trimmed V and J ends, which lost 8 bases and 8 bases, there was a span of 18 bases. The CDR3 consists of 14 residues. CDR3 sequence: CASFSGAPREKLFF. As DNA, the CDR3 is TGTGCCAGCTTCTCGGGCGCTCCTAGGGAAAAACTGTTTTTT.

In its sample, this clonotype was seen many times. For the CDR3, the DNA is TGTGCCAGTCGCAGGGACACTGAAGCTTTCTTT. This sequence encodes CASRRDTEAFF. The chain links TRBV19 to TRBJ1-1, with a weak D call TRBD1 (5 bases). Germline CDR1 LNHDA, CDR2 SQIVND (reference sequence). The CDR3 has 11 amino acids. The V end was cut by 8 bases, the J end by 3 bases, with 7 bases between. Based on the CDR3 plus reference TRBV19 and TRBJ1-1, the full variable domain is DGGITQSPKYLFRKEGQNVTLSCEQNLNHDAMYWYRQDPGQGLRLIYYSQIVNDFQKGDIAEGYSVSREKKESFPLTVTSAQKNPTAFYLCASRRDTEAFFGQGTRLTVV.

The CDR3 region is CASSLRQGEQEQYF. The CDR3 bases are TGTGCCAGCAGCTTACGACAGGGAGAACAAGAGCAGTACTTC. This chain links TRBV7-2 with TRBJ2-7, with TRBD1 matching over 7 bases. This CDR3 spans 14 amino acids. The germline V gene encodes CDR1 SGHTA and CDR2 FQGNSA. V lost 2 bases and J lost 7; bases outside the gene matches: 8.

The CDR3 DNA reads as TGTGCCAGCAGCTTGGTGGGGCCAGGGGCGGGGCAGTACTTC. Amino acid sequence: CASSLVGPGAGQYF. The chain couples TRBV7-9 to TRBJ2-7; a possible D gene is TRBD1 (6 bases). The CDR3 loop spans 14 amino acids. Trimming took off 3 bases at V and 9 bases at J, with 18 bases between the two ends. Germline values: CDR1 SEHNR, CDR2 FQNEAQ (reference sequence).

This clonotype was detected many times. V and J are TRBV20-1 and TRBJ1-5; TRBD1 is a possible D gene (6 bases). V was clipped by 5 bases and J by 0 bases, with 17 bases between them. Germline lookup yields CDR1 DFQATT and CDR2 SNEGSKA (reference sequence). The CDR3 runs to 16 residues. The CDR3, as DNA: TGCAGTGCTGGGGGGGGGCCTCGAAATAGCAATCAGCCCCAGCATTTT. Its translation is CSAGGGPRNSNQPQHF.

This rearrangement joins TRBV9 to TRBJ2-5, with TRBD1 matching 7 bases. Germline CDR1 reads SGDLS; CDR2 reads YYNGEE. J gave up 1 base and V 4 bases, and 7 bases lay outside the gene matches. The CDR3 spans 15 residues. The CDR3 loop reads CASSQVGQFQETQYF. The CDR3 DNA follows: TGTGCCAGCAGCCAAGTGGGACAGTTCCAAGAGACCCAGTACTTC.

This clonotype occurred many times. The genes are TRBV25-1 and TRBJ2-6; possible D gene TRBD1, 6 bases. The germline V gene encodes CDR1 MGHDK and CDR2 SYGVNS. Trimming took 2 bases from V and 3 from J, leaving 11 bases between them. The CDR3 is made up of 16 amino acids. The CDR3 is CASSEQGRFGANVLTF. In DNA, the CDR3 is TGTGCCAGCAGTGAACAGGGGCGCTTTGGGGCCAACGTCCTGACTTTC.

This clonotype was detected many times. The rearrangement joins TRBV9 to TRBJ1-1; D gene ambiguous. Trimming cost V 3 bases and J 4 bases, with 13 bases left between them. CDR3 length: 14 residues. Germline values: CDR1 SGDLS, CDR2 YYNGEE. The CDR3 here is CASSADTTGTEAFF. The CDR3 DNA reads TGTGCCAGCAGCGCCGACACCACGGGCACTGAAGCTTTCTTT.

This chain uses TRBV12-3 or TRBV12-4 with TRBJ1-4; tentative D call: TRBD1 (5 bases). The V and J ends lost 8 bases and 3 bases respectively, with 13 bases between them. The CDR3 has 14 residues. The CDR3 loop reads CASSLEQANEKLFF. CDR3 in DNA: TGTGCCAGCTCCCTAGAACAGGCTAATGAAAAACTGTTTTTT.

V and J are TRBV12-3 or TRBV12-4 and TRBJ2-7; the D gene is possibly TRBD2 (5 bases). The CDR3 length is 13 residues. Trimming took off 4 bases at V and 7 bases at J, with 14 bases between the two ends. The chain's CDR3 is CASSYQQLGEQYF. CDR3 coding DNA: TGTGCCAGCAGTTACCAACAACTAGGAGAGCAGTACTTC.

The chain has TRBV10-3 and TRBJ1-1; D might be TRBD1 (5 bases). The CDR3 runs to 15 residues. Germline CDR1 and CDR2: ENHRY and SYGVKD. V lost 4 bases and J 3 bases, leaving 15 bases between the germline ends. In DNA form, the CDR3 reads TGTGCCATCAGTGCCACAACGAACAGGCACACTGAAGCTTTCTTT. Protein sequence: CAISATTNRHTEAFF.

A few counts support this clonotype. This chain connects TRBV5-4 to TRBJ1-1; 9 bases line up with TRBD1. The trim removed 5 bases at V and 3 bases at J, leaving 5 bases unmatched. From germline, CDR1 is SGHNT and CDR2 YYREEE (reference sequence). The CDR3 loop spans 14 amino acids. Here the CDR3 DNA reads TGTGCCAGCAGTTCCTGGACAGGGGACACTGAAGCTTTCTTT. Amino acid sequence: CASSSWTGDTEAFF. Looking up the rest from reference TRBV5-4 and TRBJ1-1 gives the full variable domain: ETGVTQSPTHLIKTRGQQVTLRCSSQSGHNTVSWYQQALGQGPQFIFQYYREEENGRGNFPPRFSGLQFPNYSSELNVNALELDDSALYLCASSSWTGDTEAFFGQGTRLTVV.

There are many counts of this clonotype. V and J are TRBV13 and TRBJ2-7; possible D gene TRBD2, 5 bases. Germline CDR1 is PRHDT and CDR2 is FYEKMQ (reference sequence). Trimming cost V 5 bases and J 3 bases, with 11 bases left between them. This CDR3 is 13 amino acids long. DNA for the CDR3: TGTGCCAGCAGCCCCTTCGGGAACTACGAGCAGTACTTC. It specifies CASSPFGNYEQYF. The variable domain in full, completed from reference TRBV13 and TRBJ2-7, reads AAGVIQSPRHLIKEKRETATLKCYPIPRHDTVYWYQQGPGQDPQFLISFYEKMQSDKGSIPDRFSAQQFSDYHSELNMSSLELGDSALYFCASSPFGNYEQYFGPGTRLTVT.

This clonotype was recorded a few times. The chain couples TRBV7-9 to TRBJ2-3; D gene unclear. The CDR3 has 13 residues. Between the trimmed V and J ends, which lost 5 bases and 4 bases, there was a span of 10 bases. Per the germline V gene, CDR1 is SEHNR and CDR2 is FQNEAQ (reference sequence). CDR3 nucleotides: TGTGCCAGCAGCCCCTCAAGCGCAGATACGCAGTATTTT. Protein: CASSPSSADTQYF.

This rearrangement joins TRBV7-2 to TRBJ2-7; TRBD2 is a possible D gene (7 bases). The germline V gene encodes CDR1 SGHTA and CDR2 FQGNSA. Between the trimmed V and J ends, which lost 1 base and 0 bases, there was a span of 16 bases. This CDR3 contains 17 residues. CDR3 coding DNA: TGTGCCAGCAGCTTAGGAGGCGGGGGCGAGGGCTCCTACGAGCAGTACTTC. It is translated as CASSLGGGGEGSYEQYF.